The rows below give T cell receptor beta chains drawn from one sample of a study of blood T cell repertoires in COVID-19. Repertoires were generated with immunoSEQ multiplex PCR, while TCRdb's copy carries only in-frame clones and drops some. The sample holds 300,000 to 400,000 clones, around 84% seen once. The source material was peripheral blood. The receptors shown here come from a human donor in a cohort sampled during active COVID-19. The CDR3 runs from the conserved cysteine through the conserved F or W. The order of the fields is D gene, clone size, J gene, V gene, CDR3 protein, CDR3 DNA. D genes are given only for firm matches. Clone size is shown for a subset of rows, as once, few, many or a class of expanded clone.

>TRBD1|NA|TRBJ2-2|TRBV7-6
CASSPGTGPNTGELFF
TGTGCCAGCAGCCCTGGGACAGGGCCGAACACCGGGGAGCTGTTTTTT
>TRBD1|NA|TRBJ1-1|TRBV3-1/TRBV3-2
CASSQALGGETEAFF
TGTGCCAGCAGCCAAGCCCTAGGGGGCGAGACTGAAGCTTTCTTT
>NA|NA|TRBJ2-7|TRBV27
CASGNSGIPYEQYF
TGTGCCAGCGGGAATTCCGGGATCCCCTACGAGCAGTACTTC
>TRBD1|NA|TRBJ2-7|TRBV30
CAFGQVSYEQYF
TGTGCCTTCGGACAGGTCTCCTACGAGCAGTACTTC
>NA|NA|TRBJ2-7|TRBV7-2
CASSLKTASTTHYEQYF
TGTGCCAGCAGCTTAAAGACAGCTTCAACGACCCACTACGAGCAGTACTTC
>NA|NA|TRBJ2-5|TRBV28
CASSIGGYQETQYF
TGTGCCAGCAGTATAGGAGGGTACCAAGAGACCCAGTACTTC
>NA|NA|TRBJ1-1|TRBV2
CASSYLTGDNTEAFF
TGTGCCAGCAGTTACCTGACAGGAGATAACACTGAAGCTTTCTTT
>TRBD1|NA|TRBJ1-1|TRBV6-7
CATGGPRGTEAFF
TGTGCCACAGGGGGCCCCCGGGGCACTGAAGCTTTCTTT
>TRBD1|NA|TRBJ1-1|TRBV5-6
CASSLFGTESAFF
TGTGCCAGCAGCTTGTTTGGGACAGAGTCGGCTTTCTTT
>TRBD2|NA|TRBJ2-1|TRBV27
CASRTGGVVNEQFF
TGTGCCAGCCGGACGGGGGGAGTAGTGAATGAGCAGTTCTTC
>NA|NA|TRBJ1-1|TRBV11-2
CASSLDWGGNIEAFF
TGTGCCAGCAGCTTAGATTGGGGGGGCAACATTGAAGCTTTCTTT
>TRBD2|once|TRBJ2-1|TRBV20-1
CSASVLAGKNEQFF
TGCAGTGCTAGTGTGCTAGCGGGAAAAAATGAGCAGTTCTTC
>TRBD1|NA|TRBJ1-2|TRBV5-6
CASRTGVYGYTF
TGTGCCAGCAGAACAGGGGTCTATGGCTACACCTTC
>TRBD1|NA|TRBJ2-7|TRBV5-1
CASSPRPGTGDRPSEQYF
TGCGCCAGCAGCCCACGTCCCGGGACAGGGGATCGACCTTCCGAGCAGTACTTC
>TRBD1|NA|TRBJ2-1|TRBV15
CATSPPGTGYNEQFF
TGTGCCACCAGCCCTCCCGGGACAGGCTACAATGAGCAGTTCTTC
>TRBD1|NA|TRBJ1-1|TRBV10-3
CAISDATGITEAFF
TGTGCCATCAGTGATGCGACAGGGATCACTGAAGCTTTCTTT
>TRBD1|NA|TRBJ2-7|TRBV7-3
CASSPDRGSYEQYF
TGTGCCAGCAGCCCGGACAGGGGATCCTACGAGCAGTACTTC
>NA|NA|TRBJ1-3|TRBV7-6
CASSLVENSGNTIYF
TGTGCCAGCAGCTTAGTCGAGAACTCTGGAAACACCATATATTTT
>TRBD1|NA|TRBJ1-1|TRBV20-1
CSASSGWTGDLMNTEAFF
TGCAGTGCTAGTAGTGGGTGGACAGGGGACCTGATGAACACTGAAGCTTTCTTT
>TRBD2|NA|TRBJ2-5|TRBV7-3
CASSPTSGAQETQYF
TGTGCCAGCAGCCCGACTAGCGGGGCTCAAGAGACCCAGTACTTC
>NA|few|TRBJ1-1|TRBV28
CASSPPSRGGTEAFF
TGTGCCAGCAGTCCCCCTAGTCGGGGGGGAACTGAAGCTTTCTTT
>TRBD2|NA|TRBJ2-7|TRBV7-9
CASVGREGGEQYF
TGTGCCTCCGTTGGGCGGGAGGGAGGCGAGCAGTACTTC
>TRBD1|once|TRBJ1-6|TRBV3-1/TRBV3-2
CASSRGQNNSPLHF
TGTGCCAGCAGCCGGGGACAGAATAATTCACCCCTCCACTTT
>NA|NA|TRBJ1-2|TRBV19
CATSDTVPYGYTF
TGTGCCACCTCCGATACAGTTCCCTATGGCTACACCTTC
>TRBD1|NA|TRBJ1-5|TRBV7-2
CASSLSRTGAAGQPQHF
TGTGCCAGCAGCTTAAGCAGGACAGGGGCCGCAGGTCAGCCCCAGCATTTT
>NA|once|TRBJ2-2|TRBV29-1
CSVESAGELFF
TGCAGCGTTGAATCGGCCGGGGAGCTGTTTTTT
>NA|NA|TRBJ2-7|TRBV11-2
CASSPYRDEQYF
TGTGCCAGCAGCCCATACAGGGACGAGCAGTACTTC
>TRBD2|NA|TRBJ2-1|TRBV11-3
CASSLVGGGIYNEQFF
TGTGCCAGCAGCTTAGTTGGCGGGGGGATATACAATGAGCAGTTCTTC
>TRBD1|NA|TRBJ2-5|TRBV19
CASRPDRGHETQYF
TGTGCCAGTAGACCGGACAGGGGGCATGAGACCCAGTACTTC
>NA|NA|TRBJ1-2|TRBV28
CASSLGGFLSYGYTF
TGTGCCAGCAGTTTGGGGGGTTTCCTAAGCTATGGCTACACCTTC